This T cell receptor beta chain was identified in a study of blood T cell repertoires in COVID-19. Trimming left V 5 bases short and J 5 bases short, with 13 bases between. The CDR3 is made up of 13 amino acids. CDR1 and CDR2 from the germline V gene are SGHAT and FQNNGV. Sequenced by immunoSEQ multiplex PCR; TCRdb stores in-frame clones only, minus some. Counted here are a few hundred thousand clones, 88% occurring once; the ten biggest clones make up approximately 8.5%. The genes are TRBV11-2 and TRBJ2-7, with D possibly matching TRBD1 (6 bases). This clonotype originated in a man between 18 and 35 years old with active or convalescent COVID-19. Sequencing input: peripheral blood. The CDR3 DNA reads TGTGCCAGCAGCCCCGACAGGCTGAACGAGCAGTACTTC. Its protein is CASSPDRLNEQYF. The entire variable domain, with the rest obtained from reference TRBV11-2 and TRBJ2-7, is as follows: EAGVAQSPRYKIIEKRQSVAFWCNPISGHATLYWYQQILGQGPKLLIQFQNNGVVDDSQLPKDRFSAERLKGVDSTLKIQPAKLEDSAVYLCASSPDRLNEQYFGPGTRLTVT.